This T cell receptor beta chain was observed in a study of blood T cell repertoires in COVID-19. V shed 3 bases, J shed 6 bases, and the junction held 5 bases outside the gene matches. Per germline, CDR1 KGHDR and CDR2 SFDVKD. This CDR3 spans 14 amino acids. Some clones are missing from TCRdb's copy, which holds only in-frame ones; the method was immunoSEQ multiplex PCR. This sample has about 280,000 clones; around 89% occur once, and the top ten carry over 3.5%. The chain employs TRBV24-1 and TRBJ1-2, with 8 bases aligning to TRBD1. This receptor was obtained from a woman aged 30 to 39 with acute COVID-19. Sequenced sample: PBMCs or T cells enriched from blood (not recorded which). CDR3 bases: TGTGCCACCAGTGATCGGACAGGGCCTGATGGCTACACCTTC. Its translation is CATSDRTGPDGYTF.